This T cell receptor (beta chain) stems from a study of OX40 agonist ivuxolimab in advanced cancers. Study in general: Anti-PD-1, anti-PD-L1 or anti-CTLA-4 therapy given earlier was allowed, and around 40% had some. Patients achieving partial responses numbered three: one hepatocellular carcinoma case and two cutaneous melanoma cases. Study outcomes and limitations: With doses of 0.1 to 3.0 mg/kg, CD4+ and CD8+ blood T cells had undergone clonal expansion by week 6. Among some nonresponders, normalized T-cell clonal expansion was also low.

V was clipped by 0 bases and J by 2 bases, with 18 bases between them. Germline-derived CDR1 and CDR2 are LGHNA and YNFKEQ. The CDR3 contains 18 residues. Sequenced by immunoSEQ multiplex PCR; TCRdb stores in-frame clones only, minus some. The sample yields about 77,000 clones, around 80% seen once. Regarding this clone: What it binds is unknown.

The V gene is TRBV4-2, the J gene TRBJ2-3; D is uncertain. The sequence was obtained from an adult with an advanced solid tumor such as melanoma, head and neck, liver or kidney cancer. The sample here was CD4+ or CD8+ T cells sorted from blood, taken in a trial of the OX40 agonist ivuxolimab. As DNA, the CDR3 is TGTGCCAGCAGCCAAGATCCGCGAGGCGGAGAGGACACAGATACGCAGTATTTT. Encoded protein: CASSQDPRGGEDTDTQYF.